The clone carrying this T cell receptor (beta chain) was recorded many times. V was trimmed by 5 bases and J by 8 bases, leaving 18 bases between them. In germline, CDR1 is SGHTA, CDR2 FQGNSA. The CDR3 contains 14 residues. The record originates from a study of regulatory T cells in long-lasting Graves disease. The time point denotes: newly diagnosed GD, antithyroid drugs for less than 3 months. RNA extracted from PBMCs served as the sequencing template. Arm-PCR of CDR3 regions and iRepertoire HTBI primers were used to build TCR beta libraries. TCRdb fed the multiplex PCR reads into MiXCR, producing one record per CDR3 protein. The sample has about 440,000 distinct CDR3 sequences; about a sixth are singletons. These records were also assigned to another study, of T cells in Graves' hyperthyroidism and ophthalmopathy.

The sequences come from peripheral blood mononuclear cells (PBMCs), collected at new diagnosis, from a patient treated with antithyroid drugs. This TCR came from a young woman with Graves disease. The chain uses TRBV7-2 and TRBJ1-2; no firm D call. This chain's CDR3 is CASSPPDPRRGYTF. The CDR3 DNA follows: TGTGCCAGCAGCCCACCGGACCCTAGGCGAGGCTACACCTTC.